This TCR beta chain originates from a study of blood T cell repertoires in COVID-19. Study-wide context: The United States, Italy and Spain supplied acute and convalescent COVID-19 samples.

The table came from immunoSEQ multiplex PCR; TCRdb's copy has only in-frame clones and leaves some out. The repertoire consists of under 500,000 clones, with around 89% occurring once and the leading ten covering roughly 4%. In this sample, this clone turned up a few times. This TCR came from a woman under 40 with acute or convalescent COVID-19. The sequencing input was peripheral blood.

The CDR3 is CASSRDRANTEAFF. In DNA, the CDR3 is TGCGCCAGCAGCCGGGACAGGGCGAACACTGAAGCTTTCTTT. The chain combines TRBV5-1 with TRBJ1-1; 9 bases map to TRBD1. V lost 4 bases and J lost 1; bases outside the gene matches: 2. The length of the CDR3 is 14 residues. Germline values: CDR1 SGHRS, CDR2 YFSETQ. Drawing the rest from reference TRBV5-1 and TRBJ1-1, the complete variable domain is KAGVTQTPRYLIKTRGQQVTLSCSPISGHRSVSWYQQTPGQGLQFLFEYFSETQRNKGNFPGRFSGRQFSNSRSEMNVSTLELGDSALYLCASSRDRANTEAFFGQGTRLTVV.